Detailed here is one T cell receptor (beta chain). The sample comes from a study of T cell changes during pregnancy in multiple sclerosis. This table comes from immunoSEQ multiplex PCR, and its TCRdb copy is limited to in-frame clones, with some not included. The sample has fewer than 30,000 clones; more than 90% are singletons. V was pared by 4 bases and J by 0 bases, with 25 bases of the junction left unmatched. The CDR3 length is 22 residues. The V gene's germline CDR1 is SGHRS and CDR2 YFSETQ. J is TRBJ2-7 and V is TRBV5-1, with 10 bases fitting TRBD1. This receptor was taken from a female donor with multiple sclerosis, enrolled in a pregnancy study. The source was CD4+ T cells from peripheral blood mononuclear cells, collected in the first trimester of pregnancy. CDR3 amino acids: CASSRSVIGEASGTGVSYEQYF. In DNA form, the CDR3 reads TGCGCCAGCAGCCGATCTGTCATAGGCGAAGCCTCAGGGACAGGGGTCTCCTACGAGCAGTACTTC.